This TCR beta chain was captured in a study of T cells in Graves' hyperthyroidism and ophthalmopathy. At the level of the study: Peripheral blood sampling occurred at initial diagnosis, before any treatment.

Researchers took RNA transcripts and amplified the TCR beta CDR3 regions from them. A first-round RT-PCR of the TCR CDR3 used the HTBI primer set. MiXCR, applied by TCRdb to the multiplex PCR reads, yields one record per CDR3 protein. This sample has about 350,000 distinct CDR3 sequences, with approximately 14% found just once. In making diagnoses, clinical symptoms, serum thyroxine and TRAb, thyroid ultrasound and orbital computed tomography were all used. This CDR3 has 13 amino acids. Germline V gene lookup returns CDR1 MNHNS and CDR2 SASEGT. V was pared by 4 bases and J by 6 bases, with 12 bases between.

Sequenced: blood. The chain joins TRBV6-1 to TRBJ1-2; maybe TRBD1 (6 bases). The sequence derives from a woman aged 60-75 years with Graves' ophthalmopathy. CDR3 amino acids: CASSGSRGNGYTF. CDR3 sequence (DNA): TGTGCCAGCAGTGGAAGCAGGGGTAATGGCTACACCTTC.